Listed below are T cell receptor beta chains from one sample, sequenced in a study of cytomegalovirus exposure and HLA in healthy donors. Method: immunoSEQ multiplex PCR; TCRdb's copy keeps in-frame clones and lacks some. The data show about 220,000 clones, approximately 80% seen once. Sequencing was carried out using PBMCs. Every receptor here comes from a woman in her thirties in good health and CMV-seropositive. The CDR3 runs from the conserved cysteine through the conserved F or W. Clone size, where shown, is once, few, many, or a class for clones that have expanded.

J | size | V | CDR3
TRBJ1-2 | . | TRBV7-8 | CASSLEGFWEGGYTF
TRBJ2-7 | once | TRBV9 | CASSPDSTYEQYF
TRBJ1-1 | . | TRBV5-1 | CASSLAGISGALAFF
TRBJ2-5 | . | TRBV6-5 | CASLGNTGETQYF
TRBJ1-1 | . | TRBV9 | CASSGLNTEAFF
TRBJ1-1 | . | TRBV5-8 | CASSLQGLITEAFF
TRBJ1-5 | few | TRBV18 | CASSQGQNQPQHF
TRBJ2-7 | few | TRBV28 | CASTLGYEQYF
TRBJ1-1 | once | TRBV9 | CASSARDRQNTEAFF
TRBJ2-3 | . | TRBV27 | CASSFFSGTSGSTDTQYF
TRBJ2-2 | once | TRBV20-1 | CRYTGELFF
TRBJ2-3 | . | TRBV14 | CASKLAGGDTQYF
TRBJ1-5 | . | TRBV6-1 | CASSEAGGGNQPQHF
TRBJ2-5 | . | TRBV25-1 | CASSDLAQQYF
TRBJ2-5 | . | TRBV7-9 | CASSPRGASVETQYF
TRBJ1-2 | few | TRBV10-3 | CAAGTGTYGYTF
TRBJ2-1 | . | TRBV5-1 | CASSLGNLAGLNEQFF
TRBJ2-7 | . | TRBV7-6 | CASSTRPHYSYEQYF
TRBJ1-2 | . | TRBV28 | CASSLTGYGYTF
TRBJ1-1 | once | TRBV29-1 | CSSGQVVDTEAFF
TRBJ1-1 | . | TRBV11-1 | CASSVTTGNTEAFF
TRBJ2-1 | . | TRBV7-8 | CASSSGRLGTEQFF
TRBJ2-1 | . | TRBV4-2 | CASSQAGTGNNEQFF
TRBJ1-1 | . | TRBV27 | CASSFLENTEAFF
TRBJ1-1 | once | TRBV27 | CASSPNSENTEAFF
TRBJ1-1 | . | TRBV7-9 | CASSLGSNTEAFF
TRBJ2-7 | many | TRBV6-1 | CATERDEQYF
TRBJ2-2 | . | TRBV2 | CASSDSGLAGGRGTGELFF
TRBJ2-5 | few | TRBV9 | CASSPLAGLETQYF
TRBJ2-5 | . | TRBV7-8 | CASSLGRMQETQYF
TRBJ2-7 | . | TRBV27 | CASSLYPGFEQYF
TRBJ2-7 | few | TRBV19 | CASSNGGTGDEQYF
TRBJ2-1 | . | TRBV9 | CASSASGTSYEQFF
TRBJ1-1 | once | TRBV7-9 | CASSLRWNTEAFF
TRBJ2-3 | . | TRBV27 | CASTVAGSTDTQYF
TRBJ1-1 | . | TRBV30 | CAWSKQIEAFF
TRBJ2-5 | . | TRBV10-3 | CAISESIGQGIETQYF
TRBJ1-2 | few | TRBV9 | CASSADRGGYTF
TRBJ2-7 | . | TRBV27 | CASTPYRGYEQYF
TRBJ1-2 | few | TRBV6-5 | CASTEGGYYGYTF
TRBJ1-2 | many | TRBV6-1 | CASSEGRDGYTF
TRBJ2-1 | once | TRBV5-1 | CASKERTPLNEQFF
TRBJ1-1 | . | TRBV6-5 | CASSSTGGLPNTEAFF